This TCR beta chain was retrieved from a study of blood T cells in healthy people across ages. General observations from the study: Underestimates were what the diversity estimates from one million T cells were considered to be.

The germline gives CDR1 KGHDR, CDR2 SFDVKD. The CDR3 is made up of 13 amino acids. V gave up 3 bases and J gave up 5 bases, with 9 bases separating them. PCR was performed a second time for about 7 to 12 cycles using a sample-barcoded 5' primer and a J-beta primer mix. TCRdb processed the 5' RACE reads anew with MiXCR; each CDR3 protein has one entry. The profile shows about 1.4 million distinct CDR3 sequences, approximately 59% of them singletons. Of note for this clonotype: The antigen is not known.

The sequence was collected from a man between 18 and 29 years old in good health. The sequencing input was blood. V and J are TRBV24-1 and TRBJ2-5; tentatively, D is TRBD1 (6 bases). The CDR3 protein is CATSDTGRETQYF. CDR3 in DNA: TGTGCCACCAGTGATACAGGGCGGGAGACCCAGTACTTC.